These 25 T cell receptor beta chains share one sample of origin, sequenced in a study of blood T cells in healthy people across ages. Next came a second PCR, run for about 6 to 12 cycles, which used a sample-barcoded 5' primer along with a J-beta primer mix. TCRdb itself ran the 5' RACE reads through MiXCR, one entry per CDR3 protein. This table holds about 830,000 distinct CDR3 sequences, more than 45% found once. Sequenced sample: blood. The receptors were sampled from a man aged 30 to 45 in good health.

This chain links TRBV6-6 with TRBJ1-2, with a tentative D call TRBD1 (5 bases). The V gene lost 4 bases and the J gene lost 6 bases, with 15 bases spanning the gap. This CDR3 region has 14 residues. Looked up from germline, CDR1 is MNHNY and CDR2 is SVGAGI (reference sequence). The CDR3 reads CASSWVGAGNGYTF. CDR3 nucleotide sequence: TGTGCCAGCAGTTGGGTAGGGGCTGGAAATGGCTACACCTTC.

J is TRBJ2-2 and V is TRBV20-1; TRBD1 matches at 7 bases. The junction had 10 bases not matched to a gene; V was cut back by 5 bases and J by 1 base. Germline V gives CDR1 DFQATT, CDR2 SNEGSKA (reference sequence). CDR3 length: 16 amino acids. The chain's CDR3 is CSAARPGQKNTGELFF. CDR3 nucleotides: TGCAGTGCTGCCCGACCGGGACAGAAGAACACCGGGGAGCTGTTTTTT.

The CDR3 DNA reads TGCAGTGTTAGTTCGACCCGTGACGAGCAGTACTTC. Encoded protein: CSVSSTRDEQYF. The rearrangement links TRBV20-1 to TRBJ2-5; the D is unclear. The DNA end lines up better with TRBJ2-7; the J call may be wrong. CDR3 length: 12 residues. Germline loops: CDR1 DFQATT, CDR2 SNEGSKA (reference sequence).

This clonotype was seen only a few times. The chain links TRBV10-3 to TRBJ2-1; D gene unclear. V was shortened by 4 bases and J by 9 bases, with 16 bases between the two germline ends. Germline-derived CDR1 and CDR2 are ENHRY and SYGVKD. The CDR3 loop spans 14 amino acids. CDR3 coding DNA: TGTGCCATCAGTGGGGCGGTGGTTCCTGGTGAGCAGTTCTTC. Encoded protein: CAISGAVVPGEQFF.

The rearrangement uses TRBV4-2 and TRBJ2-5, with no clear D. The end of the DNA aligns better with TRBJ2-1, so the J call may be wrong. The CDR3 has 12 amino acids. Per the germline V gene, CDR1 is LGHNA and CDR2 is YNFKEQ. The DNA of the CDR3 is TGTGCCAGCAGCCAAGGACAAGAGACCCAGTTCTTC. As protein: CASSQGQETQFF.

The chain has TRBV20-1 and TRBJ2-1; either TRBD1 or TRBD2 may fit D (5 bases each). Between the trimmed V and J ends, which lost 0 bases and 6 bases, there was a span of 30 bases. Germline values: CDR1 DFQATT, CDR2 SNEGSKA (reference sequence). The CDR3 length is 20 residues. The CDR3 here is CSARDRFIGGDPALGNEQFF. CDR3 sequence (DNA): TGCAGTGCTAGAGATCGATTTATTGGGGGAGACCCCGCTTTGGGCAATGAGCAGTTCTTC.

V usage is TRBV12-3 or TRBV12-4 and J usage is TRBJ1-4; D remains unclear. The V and J ends lost 5 bases and 8 bases respectively, with 9 bases between them. CDR3 length: 12 residues. CDR3 in amino acids: CASSRVGEKLFF. As DNA, the CDR3 is TGTGCCAGCAGTAGAGTTGGGGAAAAACTGTTTTTT.

The chain couples TRBV27 to TRBJ2-5; the D is unclear. The CDR3 sequence is 16 residues long. Looked up from germline, CDR1 is MNHEY and CDR2 is SMNVEV (reference sequence). Trimming pared 0 bases from V and 1 base from J, leaving 12 bases between. The CDR3 sequence is CASSLSRTVIQETQYF. The CDR3 DNA follows: TGTGCCAGCAGTTTATCAAGAACAGTGATCCAAGAGACCCAGTACTTC.

This clonotype has only a few counts. The chain combines TRBV28 with TRBJ2-3; 10 bases fit TRBD2. Germline CDR1 MDHEN, CDR2 SYDVKM. The V and J ends lost 5 bases and 5 bases, in that order; junction bases with no gene match: 10. CDR3 length equals 16 residues. The CDR3 reads CASSPALAGVGDTQYF. The CDR3 coding sequence is TGTGCCAGCAGTCCGGCGCTAGCGGGAGTAGGAGATACGCAGTATTTT.

The V call is TRBV6-6, the J call TRBJ1-1; D is undetermined. Germline CDR1 and CDR2: MNHNY and SVGAGI (reference sequence). Trimming cost V 4 bases and J 9 bases, with 9 bases left between them. The CDR3 consists of 11 residues. CDR3 nucleotide sequence: TGTGCCAGCAGTTCCGCCCCTCAAGCTTTCTTT. It codes for CASSSAPQAFF.

The chain recombines TRBV29-1 with TRBJ1-1; 10 nucleotides agree with TRBD1. The V gene's germline CDR1 is SQVTM and CDR2 ANQGSEA. V lost 6 bases and J lost 5; bases outside the gene matches: 9. This CDR3 contains 14 residues. The CDR3 region has the DNA TGCAGCGTGCCCGGGACAGGGGCGAGAACTGAAGCTTTCTTT. It encodes CSVPGTGARTEAFF.

This clonotype was seen a few times. V and J are TRBV24-1 and TRBJ2-1; maybe TRBD2 (6 bases). V was pared by 5 bases and J by 5 bases, with 12 bases between. The CDR3 is 14 residues long. Germline CDR1 and CDR2: KGHDR and SFDVKD. CDR3 nucleotides: TGTGCCACCAGTGTCGGGAGATTGAACAATGAGCAGTTCTTC. It is translated as CATSVGRLNNEQFF.

The rearrangement links TRBV3-1 to TRBJ2-3; no reliable D call. CDR1 is LGHDT and CDR2 is YNNKEL in the germline V gene (reference sequence). This CDR3 has 13 residues. Trimming shortened V by 1 base and J by 4 bases, and 6 bases separated the two germline ends. The CDR3 region is CASSQAPPDTQYF. The DNA for the CDR3 is TGTGCCAGCAGCCAAGCTCCGCCAGATACGCAGTATTTT.

With regard to this clonotype: Sequence at one end of the junction differs from germline and may be a read error. V gene TRBV29-1 combines with J gene TRBJ1-2, with D unclear. The CDR3 contains 11 residues. Germline V gene data show CDR1 as SQVTM and CDR2 as ANQGSEA. CDR3 in DNA: TGCAGCGTTGACCTGGGGAATGGCCACACCTTC. This sequence encodes CSVDLGNGHTF.

The rearrangement uses TRBV7-8 and TRBJ2-5; 10 nucleotides match TRBD1. Judging by the DNA end, TRBJ2-7 fits better; the J call may be wrong. This CDR3 is built from 16 residues. Germline V gene sequence: CDR1 SGHVS, CDR2 FQNEAQ. In DNA, the CDR3 is TGTGCCAGCAGCTTTTTAGGGGGACAGGGGATTTACGAGCAGTACTTC. Its translation is CASSFLGGQGIYEQYF.

The CDR3 loop reads CASSLPANNYGYTF. The CDR3 coding sequence is TGCGCCAGCAGCTTGCCAGCAAATAACTATGGCTACACCTTC. The chain carries TRBV5-1 and TRBJ1-2; no definite D call. The CDR3 sequence is 14 residues long. The germline V gene has CDR1 SGHRS and CDR2 YFSETQ. Trimming took off 1 base at V and 1 base at J, with 8 bases between the two ends.

This clonotype was seen only a few times. This rearrangement joins TRBV7-9 to TRBJ2-1, with D perhaps matching TRBD1 (6 bases). This CDR3 has 15 residues. Germline V gene data show CDR1 as SEHNR and CDR2 as FQNEAQ (reference sequence). V was trimmed by 3 bases and J by 3 bases, leaving 12 bases between them. The CDR3: CASSFSPGHYNEQFF. CDR3 nucleotides: TGTGCCAGCAGCTTTTCTCCGGGACACTACAATGAGCAGTTCTTC.

Only a few counts were recorded for this clonotype. This rearrangement joins TRBV6-6 to TRBJ2-5; 8 bases are shared with TRBD2. CDR3 size: 14 residues. The germline V gene has CDR1 MNHNY and CDR2 SVGAGI (reference sequence). The trim removed 4 bases at V and 5 bases at J, leaving 6 bases unmatched. The CDR3 is CASSSGGEKETQYF. The CDR3 DNA reads as TGTGCCAGCAGTTCCGGGGGGGAGAAGGAGACCCAGTACTTC.

The chain links TRBV25-1 to TRBJ1-2, with D unclear. Germline V CDR1 and CDR2: MGHDK, SYGVNS. CDR3 length equals 11 residues. Trimming left V 5 bases short and J 7 bases short, with 8 bases between. The CDR3 DNA is TGTGCCAGCAGTTGGGGTGTTGGCTACACCTTC. It is translated as CASSWGVGYTF.

The chain employs TRBV15 and TRBJ2-1, with TRBD1 as a possible D gene (5 bases). This CDR3 region has 18 residues. Germline-derived CDR1 and CDR2 are LNHNV and YYDKDF (reference sequence). Deletions cut 5 bases from V and 0 bases from J, with 20 bases between. CDR3 sequence reads: CATSGTNSGLGSYNEQFF. CDR3 sequence (DNA): TGTGCCACCAGCGGTACGAACTCAGGGTTAGGCTCCTACAATGAGCAGTTCTTC.

The genes are TRBV7-9 and TRBJ1-2; D remains unclear. Germline values: CDR1 SEHNR, CDR2 FQNEAQ (reference sequence). Trimming took 6 bases from V and 6 from J, leaving 11 bases between them. This CDR3 has 12 amino acids. The CDR3 loop reads CASSRTDHGYTF. As DNA, the CDR3 is TGTGCCAGCAGTCGGACCGACCATGGCTACACCTTC.

The chain couples TRBV4-3 to TRBJ1-1; 7 bases agree with TRBD1. The junction had 8 bases not matched to a gene; V was cut back by 4 bases and J by 6 bases. Germline CDR1 and CDR2: LGHNA and YSLEER. This CDR3 has 14 residues. The CDR3 DNA sequence: TGCGCCAGCAGCCCTGGGACAGCCTCGTCTGAAGCTTTCTTT. Protein sequence: CASSPGTASSEAFF.

The V gene is TRBV2, the J gene TRBJ2-2, with D perhaps matching TRBD2 (7 bases). V lost 4 bases and J lost 6, with 27 bases in between. The CDR3 has 19 residues. CDR1 and CDR2 (germline): SNHLY, FYNNEI. The CDR3 sequence: CASSAVRSSRGGPAGELFF. Here the CDR3 DNA reads TGTGCCAGCAGTGCTGTTCGTTCGTCGAGGGGGGGCCCCGCCGGGGAGCTGTTTTTT.

A note on this clonotype: One end of the junction fails to match germline, which may point to a read error. V gene TRBV9 combines with J gene TRBJ2-1; perhaps TRBD2 as D (5 bases). The closer fit of TRBJ2-7 to the DNA end suggests the J call may be wrong. Germline values: CDR1 SGDLS, CDR2 YYNGEE. The CDR3 length is 13 residues. The CDR3 loop is CVSSVGVSREQYF. The CDR3, as DNA: TGTGTCAGCAGCGTCGGGGTTTCGAGGGAGCAGTACTTC.

The chain couples TRBV5-1 to TRBJ2-1, with unresolved D. The ends were cut back, 4 bases at V and 7 bases at J, with 18 bases in the middle. The CDR3 spans 15 residues. Germline-derived CDR1 and CDR2 are SGHRS and YFSETQ. The CDR3 loop reads CASSPAGNRGNEQFF. DNA of the CDR3: TGCGCCAGCAGCCCCGCTGGGAACCGAGGTAATGAGCAGTTCTTC.